This section outlines one T cell receptor (beta chain) sequence together with its context. Its antigen is undetermined. The data derive from a study of T cells in Graves' hyperthyroidism and ophthalmopathy. Looking at the study overall: Peripheral blood sampling occurred at initial diagnosis, before any treatment. Study-level points and caveats: In the blood, most expanded thyroid clonotypes above 0.001 appeared as well.

RNA transcripts yielded amplified TCR beta CDR3 regions. RT-PCR in the first round (using the HTBI primer set) targeted the TCR CDR3. TCRdb processed the multiplex PCR reads anew with MiXCR; each CDR3 protein has one entry. The sample includes approximately 630,000 distinct CDR3 sequences, roughly 15% of them seen just once. Trimming removed 1 base at V and 2 bases at J, with 8 bases between. The CDR3 extends over 14 amino acids. Germline V gene sequence: CDR1 MNHEY, CDR2 SMNVEV (reference sequence). It was uncontrolled infection, other autoimmune disease, pregnancy or lactation that excluded patients. Each diagnosis was grounded in clinical symptoms, serum thyroxine and TRAb, thyroid ultrasound, and orbital computed tomography.

The TCR was taken from a woman in her thirties with Graves' hyperthyroidism. The rearrangement links TRBV27 to TRBJ1-2; D ambiguous. Material: blood. The CDR3 spells CASSLYGRNYGYTF. The CDR3 coding sequence is TGTGCCAGCAGTTTATATGGACGGAACTATGGCTACACCTTC.